These 3 T cell receptor beta chains were sequenced from one sample in a study of blood T cell repertoires in COVID-19. Sequencing used immunoSEQ multiplex PCR; TCRdb keeps in-frame clones, though not all of them. The table includes more than 150,000 clones, approximately 90% detected once. The sample consisted of peripheral blood. Every receptor here comes from a woman aged 70 to 79 with COVID-19, enrolled during active disease.

The chain carries TRBV10-2 and TRBJ2-3; D uncertain. This CDR3 is 15 amino acids long. V was shortened by 4 bases and J by 1 base, with 12 bases between the two germline ends. CDR1 is WSHSY, CDR2 SAAADI, per germline. The CDR3, as DNA: TGCGCCAGCAGTGGAACTTATCTGCGCACAGATACGCAGTATTTT. Its protein product is CASSGTYLRTDTQYF.

The chain uses TRBV5-4 and TRBJ2-7; TRBD1 aligns across 8 bases. Germline-derived CDR1 and CDR2 are SGHNT and YYREEE (reference sequence). V gave up 4 bases and J gave up 5 bases; unmatched junction bases: 11. This CDR3 has 15 residues. CDR3: CASSGGTGPVNEQYF. The CDR3 DNA reads as TGTGCCAGCAGCGGAGGGACAGGCCCTGTGAACGAGCAGTACTTC.

The chain combines TRBV30 with TRBJ2-1; TRBD2 matches at 11 bases. The length of the CDR3 is 11 residues. Germline V gives CDR1 GTSNPN, CDR2 SVGIG (reference sequence). V trimming: 8 bases; J trimming: 11 bases; junction bases outside the gene matches: 5. CDR3: CAGRLAGKQFF. Here the CDR3 DNA reads TGTGCCGGACGACTAGCGGGAAAGCAGTTCTTC.